Listed below are T cell receptor beta chains from one sample, sequenced in a study of CD8 T cells in ankylosing spondylitis. TCRdb called the 5' RACE reads again in MiXCR, with one record for every CDR3 protein. The sample gives 150,000 to 200,000 distinct CDR3 sequences, 13% of which show up once; approximately 9.9% is in the top ten. The material sequenced was blood, either unsorted or a sorted T cell fraction (not recorded which). The receptors stem from a female donor with ankylosing spondylitis or in good health (not recorded which). CDR3s include the opening cysteine and the closing phenylalanine or tryptophan. D genes are given only for firm matches. Clone size is given for some rows only: seen once, a few or many times, or a class if the clone is expanded.

j_call d_call v_call clone_size cdr3_aa cdr3_nt
TRBJ1-1 TRBD1 TRBV5-1 many CASSLAGQGWTEAFF TGCGCCAGCAGCTTGGCAGGACAGGGCTGGACTGAAGCTTTCTTT
TRBJ2-1 . TRBV6-6 many CASSHLNTDEQFF TGTGCCAGCAGTCACTTAAATACAGATGAGCAGTTCTTC
TRBJ2-3 . TRBV19 . CASNPGPPVGTDTQYF TGTGCCAGTAACCCAGGACCACCGGTGGGCACAGATACGCAGTATTTT
TRBJ2-1 TRBD2 TRBV27 . CASTSGSRNEQFF TGTGCCAGCACTAGCGGGAGTCGGAATGAGCAGTTCTTC
TRBJ1-1 . TRBV3-1 many CASSHQNTEAFF TGTGCCAGCAGCCATCAGAACACTGAAGCTTTCTTT
TRBJ2-1 . TRBV7-8 many CASSPRLKTRGSANEQFF TGTGCCAGCAGCCCCCGTTTAAAAACCAGGGGTAGCGCCAATGAGCAGTTCTTC
TRBJ2-1 TRBD2 TRBV7-3 many CASSSSRLAGANEQFF TGTGCCAGCAGCTCTAGTAGACTAGCGGGAGCGAATGAGCAGTTCTTC
TRBJ1-1 . TRBV6-1 many CASSENRVGTEAFF TGTGCCAGCAGTGAAAACAGGGTCGGCACTGAAGCTTTCTTT
TRBJ2-1 . TRBV15 many CATSRDRGNEQFF TGTGCCACCAGCAGAGATAGAGGTAATGAGCAGTTCTTC
TRBJ2-1 TRBD2 TRBV29-1 many CSVTGTSGDNEQFF TGCAGCGTTACCGGGACTAGCGGAGACAATGAGCAGTTCTTC
TRBJ1-5 . TRBV2 many CASSGGSNQPQHF TGTGCCAGCTCGGGCGGTAGCAATCAGCCCCAGCATTTT
TRBJ2-1 . TRBV7-2 many CASSSPPGRVFYEQFF TGTGCCAGCAGCTCGCCCCCGGGACGCGTTTTCTATGAGCAGTTCTTC
TRBJ1-1 TRBD1 TRBV4-3 many CASSQGTGGAFGTEAFF TGCGCCAGCAGCCAAGGGACAGGGGGCGCCTTTGGCACTGAAGCTTTCTTT
TRBJ1-1 . TRBV20-1 . CSASGGGGRATEAFF TGCAGTGCTAGTGGAGGTGGAGGGAGAGCAACTGAAGCTTTCTTT
TRBJ2-3 TRBD2 TRBV7-2 many CASSPRGGGDRDF TGTGCCAGCAGCCCCCGGGGGGGCGGAGATAGAGATTTT
TRBJ1-2 TRBD1 TRBV10-3 . CAIQGAVPYGYTF TGTGCCATCCAGGGGGCCGTCCCCTATGGCTACACCTTC
TRBJ1-2 . TRBV2 . CASGAINYGYTF TGTGCCAGCGGGGCTATTAACTATGGCTACACCTTC
TRBJ2-3 TRBD2 TRBV29-1 many CSGGLAGTSTDTQYF TGCAGCGGTGGACTAGCGGGAACAAGCACAGATACGCAGTATTTT
TRBJ2-1 TRBD2 TRBV4-2 many CASSQTAGGNNEQFF TGTGCCAGCAGCCAAACAGCGGGAGGTAACAATGAGCAGTTCTTC